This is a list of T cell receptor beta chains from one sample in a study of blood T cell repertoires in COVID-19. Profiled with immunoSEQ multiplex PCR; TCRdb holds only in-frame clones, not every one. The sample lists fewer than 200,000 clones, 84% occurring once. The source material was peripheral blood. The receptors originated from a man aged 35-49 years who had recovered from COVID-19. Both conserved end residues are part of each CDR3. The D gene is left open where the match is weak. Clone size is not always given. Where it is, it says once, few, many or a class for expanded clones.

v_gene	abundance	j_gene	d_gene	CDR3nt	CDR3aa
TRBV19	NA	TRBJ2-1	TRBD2	TGTGCCAGTAGTGCTGGACTAGCGGGTTTCAATGAGCAGTTCTTC	CASSAGLAGFNEQFF
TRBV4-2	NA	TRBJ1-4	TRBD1	TGTGCCAGCAGCCCAGGGGGACAGGCAACTAATGAAAAACTGTTTTTT	CASSPGGQATNEKLFF
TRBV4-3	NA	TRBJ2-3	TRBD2	TGCGCCAGCAGCCAAGAACTACTAGCGGAACTCCCAGATACGCAGTATTTT	CASSQELLAELPDTQYF
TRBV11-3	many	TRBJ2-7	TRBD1	TGTGCCAGCAGCCCCTGGGGACAGGTCTACGAGCAGTACTTC	CASSPWGQVYEQYF
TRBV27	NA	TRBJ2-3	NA	TGTGCCAGCAGTAGGCGGAGACGGACAGATACGCAGTATTTT	CASSRRRRTDTQYF
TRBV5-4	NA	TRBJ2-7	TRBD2	TGTGCCAGCAGCCTCGGGACTAGCGGGGAGTGGGGGCGGGCCTACGAGCAGTACTTC	CASSLGTSGEWGRAYEQYF
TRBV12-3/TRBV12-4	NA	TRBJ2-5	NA	TGTGCCAGCAGTTGGGGGGAGAGGGAGACCCAGTACTTC	CASSWGERETQYF
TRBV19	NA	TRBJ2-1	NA	TGTGCCAGTAGTATCGGGCGGGGAAGGAACAATGAGCAGTTCTTC	CASSIGRGRNNEQFF
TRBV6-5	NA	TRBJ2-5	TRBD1	TGTGCCAGCAGGGGGGACAGGGTGAGGGAGACCCAGTACTTC	CASRGDRVRETQYF
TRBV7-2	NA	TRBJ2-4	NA	TGTGCCAGCAGCTTACTAGCCAAAAACATTCAGTACTTC	CASSLLAKNIQYF
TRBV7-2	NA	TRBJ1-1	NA	TGTGCCAGCAGCCTAGTTCGGGTCCCGGGCACTGAAGCTTTCTTT	CASSLVRVPGTEAFF
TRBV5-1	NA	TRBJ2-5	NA	TGCGCCAGCAGCTCTCAATCCCGGTACCAAGAGACCCAGTACTTC	CASSSQSRYQETQYF
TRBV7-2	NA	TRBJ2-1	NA	TGTGCCAGCAGCTCCGGAGGGGTTGCCTACAATGAGCAGTTCTTC	CASSSGGVAYNEQFF
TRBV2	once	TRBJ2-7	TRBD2	TGTGCCAGCATGGACGGGGGGGGCTCCTACGAGCAGTACTTC	CASMDGGGSYEQYF
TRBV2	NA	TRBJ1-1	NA	TGTGCCAGCAGTGAAGCGCTAGGGGTAACTGAAGCTTTCTTT	CASSEALGVTEAFF
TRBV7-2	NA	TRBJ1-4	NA	TGTGCCAGCAGTGGCCGGGAGAATGAAAAACTGTTTTTT	CASSGRENEKLFF
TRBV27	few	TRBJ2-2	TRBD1	TGTGCCAGCCAGACCCGGGACAGTGCTATCGGGGAGCTGTTTTTT	CASQTRDSAIGELFF
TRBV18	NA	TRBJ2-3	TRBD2	TGTGCCAGCTCATCAGCGAAGCGGGGGGCAGATACGCAGTATTTT	CASSSAKRGADTQYF
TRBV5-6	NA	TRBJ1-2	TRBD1	TGTGCCAGCAGCCCGACAGGGTATGGCTACACCTTC	CASSPTGYGYTF
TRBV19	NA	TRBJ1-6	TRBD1	TGTGCCAGTAGAGAACTCACAGGGGGCCGTTCACCCCTCCACTTT	CASRELTGGRSPLHF
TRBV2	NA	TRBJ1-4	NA	TGTGCCAGCAGGTGGACAGAAAATGAAAAACTGTTTTTT	CASRWTENEKLFF
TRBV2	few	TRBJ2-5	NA	TGTGCCAGCAGCCCCATAGACAGAGGCCAAGAGACCCAGTACTTC	CASSPIDRGQETQYF
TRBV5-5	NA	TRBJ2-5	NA	TGTGCCAGCAGCGGACAGAACTACCAAGAGACCCAGTACTTC	CASSGQNYQETQYF
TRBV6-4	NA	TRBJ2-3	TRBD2	TGTGCCAGCAGTACAGCGGGAGGAAGGGCAGATACGCAGTATTTT	CASSTAGGRADTQYF
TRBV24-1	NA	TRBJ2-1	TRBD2	TGTGCCACCAGTGACCCAAAGCGGGAGGGGAGTAATGAGCAGTTCTTC	CATSDPKREGSNEQFF
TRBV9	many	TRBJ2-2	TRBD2	TGTGCCAGCAGCGTAGAGCGGGAGGACACCGGGGAGCTGTTTTTT	CASSVEREDTGELFF
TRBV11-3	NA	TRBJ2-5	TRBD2	TGTGCCAGCAGCTTAGTGAAGACTAGCGGGGGGCTCCAAGAGACCCAGTACTTC	CASSLVKTSGGLQETQYF
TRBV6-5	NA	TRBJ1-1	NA	TGTGCCGTCCAAAGCCCCGGGTTAAACACTGAAGCTTTCTTT	CAVQSPGLNTEAFF
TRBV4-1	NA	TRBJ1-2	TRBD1	TGCGCCAGCAGCCACCCGGGACAGGGTTATGGCTACACCTTC	CASSHPGQGYGYTF
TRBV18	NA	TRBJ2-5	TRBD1	TGTGCCAGTTGGGACAGGGGGAAGCAAGAGACCCAGTACTTC	CASWDRGKQETQYF
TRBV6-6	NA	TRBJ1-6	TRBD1	TGTGCCAGCAGCGCGACAGGGGTAGGTTCACCCCTCCACTTT	CASSATGVGSPLHF
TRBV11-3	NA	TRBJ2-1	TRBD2	TGTGCCAGCAGCTTTACGAGCGGGGGGGCCGGGAATGAGCAGTTCTTC	CASSFTSGGAGNEQFF